This TCR beta chain appears in the sequencing data of a study of blood T cell repertoires in COVID-19 (dated by TCRdb to 2018 to 2021). Study-wide context: The collaborator samples originated in the United States, Italy and Spain and spanned the acute and convalescent phases of COVID-19. A de-identified subject ID, COVID-19 status, age in years and sex were almost always included in the sample metadata. The repertoires were released in a freely available public database intended as a resource for research on the immune response to SARS-CoV-2. Samples came from the ongoing ImmuneRACE study (first 160 participants) plus 1,254 subjects from 6 global collaborators. Where available, HLA class I and class II types were obtained from metadata supplied by the sample provider rather than from assay-based typing. Subjects who had been exposed to COVID-19, were actively infected with it, or had recovered from it provided the deeply sampled blood TCRbeta repertoires that made up the dataset. The prospective study material was composed of cDNA or gDNA derived from T cells, B-cell-depleted T cells, or PBMCs. Study-level results and caveats: The quantity of clinical and demographic metadata differed by source and by participant and was supplied without curation.

The immunoSEQ Assay, a bias-controlled multiplex PCR, was used to amplify TCRbeta CDR3 regions from genomic DNA. On the authors' methods: The number of nucleated cells in each sample was estimated from the amplification of reference gene primers within the assay. Sequence reads were collapsed and filtered to measure the absolute abundance of every unique TCRbeta CDR3 rearrangement. For each sample, productive Simpson clonality was calculated as the square root of Simpson's diversity index across productive rearrangements. TCRdb mirrors the immuneACCESS table, restricted to in-frame sequences. Some clones are absent from its copies; in checked studies, under half trace to an unresolved V gene, and the reason for the others is unknown. V, J and clone size are those of that table, while D and trimming were read from the DNA. The sample records about 280,000 clones, roughly 80% of which are singletons. In total, the top ten clones hold roughly 9.4% of the sample.

CDR3 length: 15 amino acids, cysteine to phenylalanine. The CDR3 DNA has 45 bases and is translated from base 1. The CDR1 and CDR2 encoded by the germline V gene are SGHAT and FQNNGV. V loses 4 bases of germline sequence and J loses 5 bases, and the interval between the two ends is 17 bases. Details on this clone: Which antigen it targets is not known. The record has no base qualities; no much larger clone is one base away.

Samples from volunteer blood donors who had recovered from COVID-19 were contributed by a second Seattle source. Collaborating institutions collected whole blood in K2EDTA tubes following their own protocols. Collaborator samples were shipped for TCRbeta analysis as frozen whole blood, isolated PBMCs, or DNA extracted from either sample type. Specimen: peripheral blood. The receptor was derived from a woman aged 45-65 years who had recovered from COVID-19. The rearranged chain carries TRBV11-2 and TRBJ1-2; TRBD1 is a weak D gene call, 6 bases matching. CDR3 region: CASSSLQGRGYGYTF. The DNA sequence is given as TGTGCCAGCAGCTCGCTTCAGGGGAGAGGGTATGGCTACACCTTC.